These 18 T cell receptor beta chains were sequenced from one sample in a study of response to subunit inactivated influenza vaccine. MiXCR, applied by TCRdb to the RT-PCR reads, yields one record per CDR3 protein. The table shows around 490,000 distinct CDR3 sequences, with approximately 7.7% occurring only once. The sample in question was PBMCs from blood, obtained less than 30 months after vaccination. The receptor source for this set is a man aged 45 to 75 who received an inactivated influenza vaccine.

The chain employs TRBV7-2 and TRBJ2-5; D is ambiguous. Germline CDR1 is SGHTA and CDR2 is FQGNSA. The CDR3 runs to 15 residues. Trimming pared 5 bases from V and 1 base from J, leaving 14 bases between. The CDR3: CASSHPSDTQETQYF. DNA for the CDR3: TGTGCCAGCAGCCACCCCAGCGACACCCAAGAGACCCAGTACTTC.

This clonotype was picked up a small number of times. The rearrangement joins TRBV23-1 to TRBJ2-7; 10 nucleotides agree with TRBD1. TRBV23-1 is assigned to the ORF class and has an uncertain function. The trim removed 11 bases at V and 3 bases at J, leaving 7 bases unmatched. The CDR3 is 13 amino acids. The CDR3 here is CACPGTGDYEQYF. CDR3 bases: TGCGCCTGTCCCGGGACAGGGGACTACGAGCAGTACTTC.

This chain links TRBV7-8 with TRBJ2-3, with no clear D. Germline CDR1 SGHVS, CDR2 FQNEAQ. Trimming left V 5 bases short and J 6 bases short, with 12 bases between. The CDR3 sequence is 13 residues long. CDR3 DNA sequence: TGTGCCAGCAGCGGCAGACCGGGTGATACGCAGTATTTT. Translating it yields CASSGRPGDTQYF.

This clonotype was picked up a small number of times. The chain links TRBV6-2 or TRBV6-3 to TRBJ2-5; the D gene is possibly TRBD1 (5 bases). This CDR3 is built from 12 residues. Trimming shortened V by 4 bases and J by 7 bases, and 10 bases separated the two germline ends. Germline-derived CDR1 and CDR2 are MNHEY and SVGEGT. CDR3 sequence reads: CASSSFRGTQYF. As DNA, the CDR3 is TGTGCCAGCAGTTCGTTTAGGGGGACCCAGTACTTC.

This sequence joins TRBV5-6 and TRBJ2-7, with no clear D. The V gene's germline CDR1 is SGHDT and CDR2 YYEEEE. Trimming cost V 3 bases and J 2 bases, with 21 bases left between them. The CDR3 length is 17 residues. This CDR3 reads CASSSARAYVLPYEQYF. CDR3 coding DNA: TGTGCCAGCAGCTCGGCCCGAGCTTACGTACTGCCCTACGAGCAGTACTTC.

The chain employs TRBV10-3 and TRBJ2-1; TRBD1 matches 9 bases. Germline V CDR1 and CDR2: ENHRY, SYGVKD. The CDR3 is 16 amino acids. The J segment lost 6 bases and the V segment lost 5 bases, leaving 11 bases of the junction unmatched. The chain's CDR3 is CAISPLTGGAGNEQFF. Written as DNA, the CDR3 is TGTGCCATCAGTCCTCTAACAGGGGGCGCGGGCAATGAGCAGTTCTTC.

The V and J genes are TRBV6-5 and TRBJ2-2, with 8 bases lining up with TRBD2. CDR3 length equals 16 residues. J was trimmed by 2 bases and V by 4 bases; bases with no gene match: 6. CDR1 and CDR2 from the germline V gene are MNHEY and SVGAGI. The CDR3 loop is CASSLRGGTNTGELFF. The CDR3 nucleotides read TGTGCCAGCAGTTTACGCGGGGGGACCAACACCGGGGAGCTGTTTTTT.

This clonotype was observed a handful of times. The CDR3 here is CASRQTFRNTEAFF. In DNA, the CDR3 is TGCGCCAGTCGACAAACATTTAGGAACACTGAAGCTTTCTTT. The chain links TRBV5-1 to TRBJ1-1; D call uncertain. The CDR3 has 14 amino acids. Per the germline V gene, CDR1 is SGHRS and CDR2 is YFSETQ. V was trimmed by 8 bases and J by 1 base, leaving 15 bases between them.

This clonotype was observed a few times. V usage is TRBV7-9 and J usage is TRBJ2-1, with D perhaps being TRBD1 or TRBD2 (5 bases each). This CDR3 has 16 amino acids. Trimming took off 5 bases at V and 9 bases at J, with 23 bases between the two ends. From germline, CDR1 is SEHNR and CDR2 FQNEAQ (reference sequence). Written as DNA, the CDR3 is TGTGCCAGCAGCCAAAAAAACCCGGGGCGTCAGAGTGAGCAGTTCTTC. Protein sequence: CASSQKNPGRQSEQFF.

There are a few counts of this clonotype. The chain uses TRBV7-6 and TRBJ2-3; D is uncertain. CDR1 is SGHVS, CDR2 FNYEAQ, per germline. The CDR3 is 13 amino acids. V was clipped by 1 base and J by 6 bases, with 8 bases between them. CDR3: CASSLGPGDTQYF. The CDR3 DNA follows: TGTGCCAGCAGCTTAGGTCCCGGGGATACGCAGTATTTT.

The table lists this clonotype with a few counts. The chain links TRBV6-2 or TRBV6-3 to TRBJ2-1; 9 bases fit TRBD1. This CDR3 has 15 amino acids. Germline trimming cut 7 bases from V and 3 bases from J; bases unmatched to any gene: 7. The germline V gene has CDR1 MNHEY and CDR2 SVGEGT. The CDR3 spells CASTPRGQGYNEQFF. The CDR3 coding sequence is TGTGCCAGCACCCCCCGGGGACAGGGCTACAATGAGCAGTTCTTC.

CDR3 nucleotides: TGTGCCAGCAGTCGATCCCGAGCTAGCGGGCTCCAAGAGACCCAGTACTTC. This encodes CASSRSRASGLQETQYF. The chain joins TRBV6-2 or TRBV6-3 to TRBJ2-5; 8 bases agree with TRBD2. From germline, CDR1 is MNHEY and CDR2 SVGEGT. The CDR3 loop spans 17 amino acids. J lost 1 base, V lost 5 bases, and 12 bases had no gene match.

This chain joins TRBV20-1 and TRBJ1-2; 8 bases are shared with TRBD1. The CDR3 is 13 amino acids. V lost 3 bases and J lost 7; bases outside the gene matches: 7. Germline V gives CDR1 DFQATT, CDR2 SNEGSKA (reference sequence). As DNA, the CDR3 is TGCAGTGCTAGCGACCAGGGGGCGTTTGGCTACACCTTC. Its protein is CSASDQGAFGYTF.

This clonotype has only a few counts. The gene calls are TRBV21-1 and TRBJ2-6; no check of the table's D call, TRBD1, against the DNA was made. TRBV21-1 is termed a pseudogene. The CDR3 is made up of 22 amino acids. The CDR3, as DNA: TGTGCCAGCAGCTCCCACTCCCGGACAGGGGATCTTAACTACTCTGGGGCCAACGTCCTGACTTTC. Its translation: CASSSHSRTGDLNYSGANVLTF.

This clonotype showed up many times. The chain carries TRBV12-3 or TRBV12-4 and TRBJ1-2; a possible D gene is TRBD1 (5 bases). V lost 4 bases and J lost 8, with 11 bases in between. This CDR3 region has 12 residues. The CDR3 DNA sequence: TGTGCCAGCAGTTCGGGGGGTGGGGGCTACACCTTC. Translated: CASSSGGGGYTF.

This clonotype was picked up many times. The chain uses TRBV11-3 and TRBJ2-1; D might be TRBD2 (5 bases). The CDR3 sequence is 12 residues long. Germline loops: CDR1 SGHNT, CDR2 YENEEA. The V gene lost 4 bases and the J gene lost 8 bases, with 9 bases spanning the gap. CDR3 in DNA: TGTGCCAGCAGCTCGGACGGGGATGAGCAGTTCTTC. Protein sequence: CASSSDGDEQFF.

The V and J genes are TRBV20-1 and TRBJ2-1; D perhaps matches TRBD2 (5 bases). The germline gives CDR1 DFQATT, CDR2 SNEGSKA (reference sequence). V lost 0 bases, J lost 6 bases, and 18 bases lay in between. The CDR3 is made up of 16 amino acids. The CDR3, as DNA: TGCAGTGCTAGAGATCTGGGCTCCGGGGTAGGCAATGAGCAGTTCTTC. Amino acids: CSARDLGSGVGNEQFF.

V gene TRBV20-1 combines with J gene TRBJ2-1; D possibly corresponds to TRBD1 (6 bases). Germline V lookup: CDR1 DFQATT, CDR2 SNEGSKA (reference sequence). V was trimmed by 5 bases and J by 0 bases, leaving 14 bases between them. The CDR3 runs to 15 residues. The CDR3 nucleotides read TGCAGTGCTCCCACAGGGACCGGCTCCTACAATGAGCAGTTCTTC. Encoded protein: CSAPTGTGSYNEQFF.